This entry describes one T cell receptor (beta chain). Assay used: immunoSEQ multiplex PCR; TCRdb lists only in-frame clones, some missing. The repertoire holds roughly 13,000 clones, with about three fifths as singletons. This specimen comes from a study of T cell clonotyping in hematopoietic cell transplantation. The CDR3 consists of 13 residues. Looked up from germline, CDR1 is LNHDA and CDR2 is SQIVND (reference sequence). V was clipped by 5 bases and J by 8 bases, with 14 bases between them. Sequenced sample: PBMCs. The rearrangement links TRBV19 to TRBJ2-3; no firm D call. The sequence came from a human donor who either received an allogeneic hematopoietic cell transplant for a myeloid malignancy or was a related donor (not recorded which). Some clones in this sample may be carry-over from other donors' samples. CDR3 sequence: CASSQDPTATQYF. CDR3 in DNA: TGTGCCAGTAGTCAGGACCCCACCGCTACGCAGTATTTT.